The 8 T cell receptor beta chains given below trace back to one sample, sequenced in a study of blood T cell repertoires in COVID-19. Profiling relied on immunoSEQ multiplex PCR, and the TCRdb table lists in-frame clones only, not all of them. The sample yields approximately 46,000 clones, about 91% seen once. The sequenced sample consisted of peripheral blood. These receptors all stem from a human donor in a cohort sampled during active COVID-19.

This CDR3 reads CASSGGGGARETQYF. The CDR3 nucleotides read TGTGCCAGCAGCGGGGGTGGAGGGGCGAGGGAGACCCAGTACTTC. This sequence joins TRBV9 and TRBJ2-5, with D maybe TRBD2 (6 bases). This CDR3 spans 15 amino acids. Germline assignment: CDR1 SGDLS and CDR2 YYNGEE. Trimming left V 3 bases short and J 5 bases short, with 17 bases between.

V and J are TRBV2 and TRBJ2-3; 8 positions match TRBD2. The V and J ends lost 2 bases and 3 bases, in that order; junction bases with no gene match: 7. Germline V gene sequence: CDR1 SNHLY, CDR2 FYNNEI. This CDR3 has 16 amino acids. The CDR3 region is CASSEFGGGRTDTQYF. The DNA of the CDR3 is TGTGCCAGCAGTGAATTCGGGGGGGGCAGGACAGATACGCAGTATTTT.

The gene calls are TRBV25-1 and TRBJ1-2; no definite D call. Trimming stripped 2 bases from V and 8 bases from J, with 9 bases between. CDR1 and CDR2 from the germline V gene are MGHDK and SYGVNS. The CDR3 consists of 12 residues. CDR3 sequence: CASSEGEVGYTF. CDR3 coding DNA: TGTGCCAGCAGTGAAGGGGAGGTCGGCTACACCTTC.

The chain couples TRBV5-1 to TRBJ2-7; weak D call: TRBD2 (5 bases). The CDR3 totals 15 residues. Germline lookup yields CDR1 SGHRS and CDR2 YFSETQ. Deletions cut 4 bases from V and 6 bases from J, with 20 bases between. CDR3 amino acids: CASSPGRSTSSEQYF. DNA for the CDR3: TGCGCCAGCAGCCCGGGGAGAAGTACTTCGAGCGAGCAGTACTTC.

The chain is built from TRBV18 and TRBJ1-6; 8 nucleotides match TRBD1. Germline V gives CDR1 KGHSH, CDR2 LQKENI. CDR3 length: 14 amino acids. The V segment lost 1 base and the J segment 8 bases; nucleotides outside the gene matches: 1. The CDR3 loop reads CASSPLDRDSPLHF. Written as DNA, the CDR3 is TGTGCCAGCTCACCACTGGACAGGGATTCACCCCTCCACTTT.

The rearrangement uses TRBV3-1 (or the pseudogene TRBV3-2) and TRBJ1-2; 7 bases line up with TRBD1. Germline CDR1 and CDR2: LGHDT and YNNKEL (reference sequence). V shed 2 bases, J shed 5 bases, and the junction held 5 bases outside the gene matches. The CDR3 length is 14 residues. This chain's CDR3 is CASSQNRDRYGYTF. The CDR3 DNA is TGTGCCAGCAGCCAAAACCGGGACAGATATGGCTACACCTTC.

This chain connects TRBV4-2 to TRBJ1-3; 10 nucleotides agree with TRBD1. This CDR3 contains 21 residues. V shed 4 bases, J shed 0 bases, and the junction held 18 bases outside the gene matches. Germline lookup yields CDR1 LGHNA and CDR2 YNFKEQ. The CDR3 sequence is CASSRQGGTGALAGSGNTIYF. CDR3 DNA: TGTGCCAGCAGCCGTCAGGGGGGGACAGGGGCCCTAGCGGGCTCTGGAAACACCATATATTTT.

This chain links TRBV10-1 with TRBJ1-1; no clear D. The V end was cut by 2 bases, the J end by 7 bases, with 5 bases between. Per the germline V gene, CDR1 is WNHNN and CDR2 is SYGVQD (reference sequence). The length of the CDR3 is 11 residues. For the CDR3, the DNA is TGCGCCAGCAGTGAGCACGGTGAAGCTTTCTTT. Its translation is CASSEHGEAFF.